The 24 T cell receptor beta chains listed next were all sequenced from one sample in a study of blood T cell repertoires in COVID-19. Only in-frame clones appear in the TCRdb table, and some are missing; sequencing was by immunoSEQ multiplex PCR. This sample yields about 76,000 clones, of which approximately 89% are seen a single time; roughly 5.8% belongs to the top ten. The sample was peripheral blood. These receptors originate from a human donor in a cohort sampled during active COVID-19.

The DNA for the CDR3 is TGTGCCAGCAGCATTCCACAGGGGGGTTATAATTCACCCCTCCACTTT. It codes for CASSIPQGGYNSPLHF. This chain uses TRBV11-2 with TRBJ1-6, with 8 bases that match TRBD1. V was pared by 5 bases and J by 4 bases, with 7 bases of the junction left unmatched. Germline V lookup: CDR1 SGHAT, CDR2 FQNNGV. The CDR3 has 16 residues.

The chain recombines TRBV6-6 with TRBJ2-3; 8 positions agree with TRBD2. Germline lookup yields CDR1 MNHNY and CDR2 SVGAGI (reference sequence). J was trimmed by 3 bases and V by 5 bases; bases with no gene match: 16. CDR3 length: 18 residues. The CDR3 nucleotides are TGTGCCAGCAGTCGAAATGGGCGGGGGGTGATCGGGACAGATACGCAGTATTTT. Protein: CASSRNGRGVIGTDTQYF.

The J gene is TRBJ2-3, the V gene TRBV18, with D possibly matching TRBD1 (5 bases). The CDR3 loop spans 16 amino acids. V lost 0 bases, J lost 5 bases, and 15 bases lay in between. CDR1 is KGHSH and CDR2 is LQKENI in the germline V gene. The CDR3 is CASSPPSSGLQDTQYF. The CDR3 region has the DNA TGTGCCAGCTCACCACCTTCATCAGGGCTACAAGATACGCAGTATTTT.

This chain joins TRBV18 and TRBJ2-1; 8 positions match TRBD2. The CDR3 extends over 18 amino acids. Trimming took 3 bases from V and 2 from J; bases not matched to a gene: 12. Germline-derived CDR1 and CDR2 are KGHSH and LQKENI. In DNA form, the CDR3 reads TGTGCCAGCTCACCGTCCCCGGGGGGGGCCGGAACCTACAATGAGCAGTTCTTC. Translating it yields CASSPSPGGAGTYNEQFF.

The chain is built from TRBV5-4 and TRBJ1-2, with D tentatively TRBD1 (6 bases). The germline V gene has CDR1 SGHNT and CDR2 YYREEE (reference sequence). Trimming left V 3 bases short and J 0 bases short, with 18 bases between. The CDR3 consists of 17 residues. The CDR3 region has the DNA TGTGCCAGCAGCTCCGCTGACGAGGACAGAGCTAACTATGGCTACACCTTC. This gives the protein CASSSADEDRANYGYTF.

The V call is TRBV5-5, the J call TRBJ1-4, with D possibly being TRBD1 (6 bases). V was cut by 5 bases and J by 7 bases, with 15 bases left in between. This CDR3 has 14 residues. Germline values: CDR1 SGHKS, CDR2 YYEKEE (reference sequence). The CDR3 is CASRAGGDVEKLFF. CDR3 DNA: TGTGCCAGCAGGGCGGGGGGCGACGTTGAAAAACTGTTTTTT.

This clone was seen a single time. This chain connects TRBV9 to TRBJ2-7; 9 positions agree with TRBD1. CDR3 length equals 16 residues. With V trimmed by 3 bases and J by 5 bases, 12 bases remained unmatched. Germline V gene lookup returns CDR1 SGDLS and CDR2 YYNGEE. The CDR3 here is CASSGNPGQGYHEQYF. The CDR3 DNA follows: TGTGCCAGCAGCGGTAACCCGGGACAGGGTTACCACGAGCAGTACTTC.

This chain uses TRBV12-5 with TRBJ2-7; 8 nucleotides agree with TRBD1. This CDR3 spans 15 amino acids. V lost 4 bases and J lost 2; bases outside the gene matches: 7. The germline CDR1 and CDR2 sequences are LGHNT and FRNRAP. Here the CDR3 reads CASGSLQGDAYEQYF. For the CDR3, the DNA is TGTGCTAGTGGTTCGCTACAGGGGGACGCCTACGAGCAGTACTTC.

The chain is built from TRBV4-1 and TRBJ1-3; no reliable D call. CDR1 and CDR2 from the germline V gene are MGHRA and YSYEKL. The CDR3 sequence is 15 residues long. V was shortened by 3 bases and J by 4 bases, with 13 bases between the two germline ends. Here the CDR3 reads CASSHGEVSGNTIYF. In DNA form, the CDR3 reads TGCGCCAGCAGCCATGGGGAGGTCTCGGGAAACACCATATATTTT.

The rearrangement joins TRBV3-1 (or the pseudogene TRBV3-2) to TRBJ1-1; possibly TRBD1 for D (5 bases). The V and J ends lost 0 bases and 5 bases respectively, with 13 bases between them. Germline CDR1 is LGHDT and CDR2 is YNNKEL (reference sequence). This CDR3 region has 15 residues. In DNA form, the CDR3 reads TGTGCCAGCAGCCAAGACCCCAGGGTCGGGACTGAAGCTTTCTTT. It yields the protein CASSQDPRVGTEAFF.

This clone came up once. This sequence joins TRBV6-2 or TRBV6-3 and TRBJ2-5; 8 bases fit TRBD1. The CDR3 has 14 residues. CDR1 MNHEY and CDR2 SVGEGT come from the germline V gene. V lost 3 bases to trimming and J lost 5 bases; unmatched junction nucleotides: 5. The CDR3 nucleotides are TGTGCCAGCAGTTATGACAGGGGAAGGGAGACCCAGTACTTC. The encoded protein is CASSYDRGRETQYF.

The chain has TRBV6-2 or TRBV6-3 and TRBJ2-7; TRBD1 matches at 7 bases. The CDR3 spans 14 residues. J lost 2 bases, V lost 5 bases, and 6 bases had no gene match. The V gene's germline CDR1 is MNHEY and CDR2 SVGEGT. As DNA, the CDR3 is TGTGCCAGCAGTGCTGGGGACAGACCCTACGAGCAGTACTTC. Protein product: CASSAGDRPYEQYF.

CDR3 coding DNA: TGCGCCAGCAGCCAGCCGGGACAAGCAGGCGAGCAGTACTTC. Translated, it gives CASSQPGQAGEQYF. The chain recombines TRBV4-1 with TRBJ2-7; D possibly corresponds to TRBD1 (6 bases). CDR1 is MGHRA, CDR2 YSYEKL, per germline. Trimming removed 3 bases at V and 6 bases at J, with 15 bases between. The CDR3 runs 14 residues.

The rearrangement uses TRBV27 and TRBJ1-2; perhaps TRBD1 as D (5 bases). V dropped 2 bases and J dropped 4 bases, with 14 bases sitting between them. The CDR3 covers 15 residues. The V gene's germline CDR1 is MNHEY and CDR2 SMNVEV (reference sequence). This CDR3 is CASSLRAGLFYGYTF. The CDR3 DNA reads TGTGCCAGCAGTTTACGGGCAGGGTTATTCTATGGCTACACCTTC.

Remarks on this clone: The sample has other DNA sequences that encode this CDR3 too. This rearrangement joins TRBV7-2 to TRBJ1-4; 7 positions agree with TRBD1. V lost 5 bases and J lost 4; bases outside the gene matches: 7. This CDR3 is 15 amino acids long. Per the germline V gene, CDR1 is SGHTA and CDR2 is FQGNSA. In nucleotides, the CDR3 is TGTGCCAGCAGCCCGCGACAGGGAAATAATGAAAAACTGTTTTTT. Its protein is CASSPRQGNNEKLFF.

This chain joins TRBV6-1 and TRBJ1-5; no clear D gene. The V gene lost 1 base and the J gene lost 1 base, with 8 bases spanning the gap. CDR1 is MNHNS, CDR2 SASEGT, per germline. The length of the CDR3 is 15 residues. CDR3 nucleotide sequence: TGTGCCAGCAGTGAAGGCCAGTTCAGCAATCAGCCCCAGCATTTT. Translation: CASSEGQFSNQPQHF.

The J gene is TRBJ2-1, the V gene TRBV19; 9 bases line up with TRBD2. Losses at the gene ends were 3 bases for V and 4 bases for J; bases not matched to a gene: 10. This CDR3 spans 17 amino acids. CDR1 is LNHDA, CDR2 SQIVND, per germline (reference sequence). The CDR3 bases are TGTGCCAGTAGTATGTTCCCCCTTGCGGGGGGGTACAATGAGCAGTTCTTC. Translating gives CASSMFPLAGGYNEQFF.

CDR3 residues: CASSIPLGGAGDTQYF. CDR3 nucleotide sequence: TGTGCCAGTAGTATTCCCTTAGGGGGGGCCGGCGATACGCAGTATTTT. The chain combines TRBV19 with TRBJ2-3, with D possibly TRBD2 on 7 matching bases. V was shortened by 3 bases and J by 6 bases, with 19 bases between the two germline ends. Germline CDR1 reads LNHDA; CDR2 reads SQIVND (reference sequence). CDR3 size: 16 residues. Together with reference TRBV19 and TRBJ2-3, the CDR3 gives the full variable domain: DGGITQSPKYLFRKEGQNVTLSCEQNLNHDAMYWYRQDPGQGLRLIYYSQIVNDFQKGDIAEGYSVSREKKESFPLTVTSAQKNPTAFYLCASSIPLGGAGDTQYFGPGTRLTVL.

This chain uses TRBV27 with TRBJ2-7, with 10 bases fitting TRBD1. V was clipped by 5 bases and J by 7 bases; unmatched bases: 8. Germline assignment: CDR1 MNHEY and CDR2 SMNVEV (reference sequence). The CDR3 has 14 residues. The CDR3 reads CASSPRQGASEQYF. The CDR3 nucleotides are TGTGCCAGCAGTCCTCGACAGGGGGCAAGTGAGCAGTACTTC.

This sequence joins TRBV12-5 and TRBJ2-5; 7 bases line up with TRBD1. The CDR3 contains 14 residues. Germline V gives CDR1 LGHNT, CDR2 FRNRAP. Unmatched junction bases numbered 4, after V lost 6 bases and J lost 0 bases. The DNA for the CDR3 is TGTGCTAGTGGCCAGGGACAGAACCAAGAGACCCAGTACTTC. As protein: CASGQGQNQETQYF.

About this clone itself: At one of its ends the junction is not consistent with the germline gene, which may arise from a read error. The chain couples TRBV7-8 to TRBJ2-5; TRBD1 might be the D (7 bases). Germline V gene lookup returns CDR1 SGHVS and CDR2 FQNEAQ. The length of the CDR3 is 15 residues. CDR3 residues: CAGSKDRTIQETQYF. CDR3 nucleotides: TGTGCCGGCAGCAAGGACAGGACTATCCAAGAGACCCAGTACTTC.

The chain recombines TRBV7-9 with TRBJ1-1; D unclear. Trimming pared 1 base from V and 0 bases from J, leaving 6 bases between. Per germline, CDR1 SEHNR and CDR2 FQNEAQ (reference sequence). The CDR3 runs to 14 residues. In nucleotides, the CDR3 is TGTGCCAGCAGCTTAGGGGCCCTGAACACTGAAGCTTTCTTT. Translated, it gives CASSLGALNTEAFF.

This rearrangement joins TRBV7-2 to TRBJ1-2; a possible D gene is TRBD1 (5 bases). Germline V gene sequence: CDR1 SGHTA, CDR2 FQGNSA. The CDR3 sequence is 13 residues long. Trimming removed 5 bases at V and 7 bases at J, with 14 bases between. CDR3 residues: CASSDSAAIGYTF. CDR3 DNA: TGTGCCAGCAGCGACAGTGCCGCTATTGGCTACACCTTC.

This chain uses TRBV7-6 with TRBJ2-1; D ambiguous. Germline V CDR1 and CDR2: SGHVS, FNYEAQ. This CDR3 has 15 residues. V was pared by 1 base and J by 0 bases, with 7 bases between. The CDR3 is CASSLVGSSYNEQFF. DNA of the CDR3: TGTGCCAGCAGCTTAGTGGGCAGCTCCTACAATGAGCAGTTCTTC.